The 18 T cell receptor beta chains reported below all come from one sample, sequenced in a study of response to subunit inactivated influenza vaccine. Via MiXCR, TCRdb re-called the RT-PCR reads, giving one row per CDR3 protein. Of roughly 500,000 distinct CDR3 sequences in the sample, roughly 25% are singletons; the top ten hold 2.8%. The same sample was also studied in work on T cells expressing NK-cell markers. From that report: 5'RACE template switching with UMIs produced the TCR beta cDNA.

The sequences come from CD4+ T cells sorted from PBMCs, collected approximately 12 days after vaccination. These receptors were taken from a man between 45 and 60 years old who received an inactivated influenza vaccine.

This clonotype appeared a few times. This chain uses TRBV10-3 with TRBJ2-7; 7 bases match TRBD1. The CDR3 is 13 residues long. Germline V gives CDR1 ENHRY, CDR2 SYGVKD. J lost 0 bases, V lost 4 bases, and 0 bases had no gene match. The CDR3 DNA reads as TGTGCCATCAGTGGACAGGGCTCCTACGAGCAGTACTTC. As protein: CAISGQGSYEQYF.

The chain recombines TRBV10-2 with TRBJ1-6; D gene ambiguous. V was trimmed by 7 bases and J by 7 bases, leaving 11 bases between them. This CDR3 has 13 residues. Germline lookup yields CDR1 WSHSY and CDR2 SAAADI. The CDR3 DNA is TGCGCCAGCATAGGGCGGATAAATTCACCCCTCCACTTT. This sequence encodes CASIGRINSPLHF.

This chain uses TRBV28 with TRBJ2-7; 10 bases fit TRBD1. V shed 6 bases and J 2 bases; nucleotides not matched to a gene: 7. The CDR3 spans 15 residues. Germline assignment: CDR1 MDHEN and CDR2 SYDVKM. The CDR3 loop reads CASRDDRGLTYEQYF. The CDR3, as DNA: TGTGCCAGCAGGGACGACAGGGGGCTTACCTACGAGCAGTACTTC.

The sample holds a few counts of this clonotype. The chain joins TRBV11-2 to TRBJ2-7; D is possibly TRBD1 (5 bases). The CDR3 length is 18 residues. Germline loops: CDR1 SGHAT, CDR2 FQNNGV. V lost 1 base and J 4 bases, leaving 23 bases between the germline ends. CDR3 in DNA: TGTGCCAGCAGCTTAGTCACAGGTGATCAAAGTACCTTTTACGAGCAGTACTTC. Protein: CASSLVTGDQSTFYEQYF. The whole variable domain, filled in from reference TRBV11-2 and TRBJ2-7, reads EAGVAQSPRYKIIEKRQSVAFWCNPISGHATLYWYQQILGQGPKLLIQFQNNGVVDDSQLPKDRFSAERLKGVDSTLKIQPAKLEDSAVYLCASSLVTGDQSTFYEQYFGPGTRLTVT.

The chain carries TRBV28 and TRBJ1-2; 7 bases match TRBD1. The CDR3 consists of 14 residues. V trimming: 5 bases; J trimming: 1 base; junction bases outside the gene matches: 4. Germline lookup yields CDR1 MDHEN and CDR2 SYDVKM. DNA for the CDR3: TGTGCCAGCAGTCCGACAGGGTTTAACTATGGCTACACCTTC. Protein: CASSPTGFNYGYTF.

V and J are TRBV2 and TRBJ2-2, with TRBD1 matching over 8 bases. Germline V gene lookup returns CDR1 SNHLY and CDR2 FYNNEI. V lost 10 bases to trimming and J lost 2 bases; unmatched junction nucleotides: 6. The CDR3 covers 14 residues. The CDR3 DNA sequence: TGTGCCACAAGGGGACAGGCTAACACCGGGGAGCTGTTTTTT. This translates into CATRGQANTGELFF.

The chain links TRBV5-6 to TRBJ2-1; 8 nucleotides match TRBD2. This CDR3 comprises 15 residues. Per the germline V gene, CDR1 is SGHDT and CDR2 is YYEEEE. The junction had 5 bases not matched to a gene; V was cut back by 3 bases and J by 3 bases. CDR3 DNA: TGTGCCAGCAGCTCACTAGCGGCGCGCTACAATGAGCAGTTCTTC. Protein: CASSSLAARYNEQFF.

This chain joins TRBV6-5 and TRBJ2-3, with D uncertain. V lost 2 bases to trimming and J lost 2 bases, with 8 bases between them. The length of the CDR3 is 14 residues. Germline V gives CDR1 MNHEY, CDR2 SVGAGI. The CDR3 coding sequence is TGTGCCAGCAGTTACGGGAAGCTCACAGATACGCAGTATTTT. It codes for CASSYGKLTDTQYF.

This clonotype was counted between two and nine times. This sequence joins TRBV18 and TRBJ2-5; 7 bases map to TRBD1. V gave up 0 bases and J gave up 4 bases; unmatched junction bases: 5. The CDR3 is 15 amino acids. Germline CDR1 reads KGHSH; CDR2 reads LQKENI. The CDR3 DNA sequence: TGTGCCAGCTCACCACCGTTACGACAGGGAGAGACCCAGTACTTC. It is translated as CASSPPLRQGETQYF. Together with reference TRBV18 and TRBJ2-5, the CDR3 gives the full variable domain: NAGVMQNPRHLVRRRGQEARLRCSPMKGHSHVYWYRQLPEEGLKFMVYLQKENIIDESGMPKERFSAEFPKEGPSILRIQQVVRGDSAAYFCASSPPLRQGETQYFGPGTRLLVL.

This chain links TRBV20-1 with TRBJ2-3; 7 nucleotides align to TRBD2. The V gene end was trimmed by 6 bases and the J gene end by 5 bases; junction bases not matched to a gene: 11. The CDR3 covers 14 residues. Germline lookup yields CDR1 DFQATT and CDR2 SNEGSKA (reference sequence). The CDR3 DNA follows: TGCAGTGCCCGACGGGCGGGAGTATTAGATACGCAGTATTTT. This encodes CSARRAGVLDTQYF.

This clonotype was picked up a small number of times. This chain uses TRBV6-1 with TRBJ2-7; D not certain. CDR3 length: 14 amino acids. CDR1 is MNHNS and CDR2 is SASEGT in the germline V gene. The germline V and J ends were trimmed by 3 bases and 2 bases, with 11 bases remaining between them. The CDR3 region has the DNA TGTGCCAGCAGTGACAGAACAGAGGCCTACGAGCAGTACTTC. Amino acids: CASSDRTEAYEQYF.

The table lists this clonotype with a few counts. The chain employs TRBV20-1 and TRBJ2-7; TRBD2 is a possible D gene (5 bases). The germline CDR1 and CDR2 sequences are DFQATT and SNEGSKA (reference sequence). V was trimmed by 6 bases and J by 4 bases, leaving 7 bases between them. The CDR3 covers 10 residues. The CDR3 bases are TGCAGTGCCCGGGATTACGAGCAGTACTTC. Translating it yields CSARDYEQYF.

The V call is TRBV20-1, the J call TRBJ2-1; D unclear. Germline CDR1 and CDR2: DFQATT and SNEGSKA (reference sequence). The CDR3 is 16 residues long. Trimming removed 3 bases at V and 0 bases at J, with 15 bases between. The CDR3 sequence is CSASISRRSSYNEQFF. In DNA form, the CDR3 reads TGCAGTGCTAGTATATCGCGCCGGAGCTCCTACAATGAGCAGTTCTTC.

Only a few counts were recorded for this clonotype. The rearrangement uses TRBV20-1 and TRBJ1-2; TRBD1 aligns across 8 bases. This CDR3 is built from 10 residues. The J segment lost 12 bases and the V segment lost 6 bases, leaving 6 bases of the junction unmatched. Germline V gene sequence: CDR1 DFQATT, CDR2 SNEGSKA (reference sequence). The CDR3 nucleotides are TGCAGTGCGGACGGGACAGGAAACACCTTC. Encoded protein: CSADGTGNTF.

In this sample, this clonotype turned up a few times. The gene calls are TRBV20-1 and TRBJ2-3; 8 bases align to TRBD2. From germline, CDR1 is DFQATT and CDR2 SNEGSKA (reference sequence). V lost 0 bases, J lost 4 bases, and 6 bases stayed unmatched. The CDR3 runs to 15 residues. CDR3 DNA: TGCAGTGCTAGAGATGCCAGCGGGAGTTCAGATACGCAGTATTTT. As protein: CSARDASGSSDTQYF.

This clonotype was found a few times. The chain joins TRBV2 to TRBJ2-1; D not resolved. The CDR3 loop spans 15 amino acids. V lost 5 bases to trimming and J lost 0 bases, with 11 bases between them. Germline V gene sequence: CDR1 SNHLY, CDR2 FYNNEI. The CDR3 sequence: CASSFSRISYNEQFF. In DNA form, the CDR3 reads TGTGCCAGCAGTTTCTCTAGGATCTCCTACAATGAGCAGTTCTTC.

This clonotype was picked up a small number of times. The chain joins TRBV6-2 or TRBV6-3 to TRBJ2-1; D gene uncertain. The CDR3 is made up of 14 amino acids. Trimming took off 6 bases at V and 6 bases at J, with 15 bases between the two ends. CDR1 MNHEY and CDR2 SVGEGT come from the germline V gene. Here the CDR3 reads CASREQPIFNEQFF. The DNA of the CDR3 is TGTGCCAGCAGGGAACAGCCTATATTCAATGAGCAGTTCTTC.

Remarks on this clonotype: It may be a read error: a sequence one base away is much more abundant. This chain joins TRBV10-3 and TRBJ2-3; D is possibly TRBD1 or TRBD2 (6 bases each). The CDR3 totals 16 residues. Germline V lookup: CDR1 ENHRY, CDR2 SYGVKD. The CDR3 loop reads CPISGGGSGGTDTQYF. CDR3 sequence (DNA): TGTCCCATCAGTGGAGGGGGGTCAGGGGGCACAGATACGCAGTATTTT.